The TCR beta chain described here comes from a study of somatic reversion in DOCK8 deficiency (dated by TCRdb to about 2020). Broadly, across the study: The study compared T cell receptor beta repertoires of DOCK8-deficient patients, DOCK8-revertant patients and healthy volunteers. The study examined how somatic reversion of pathogenic DOCK8 variants changes lymphocyte differentiation and function in DOCK8 deficiency. The DOCK8-deficient patients included in the study had already been reported in previous work.

By sample share, this clonotype is medium-sized (0.01 to 0.1%). What this receptor recognizes is not known. The record has no base qualities; no much larger clone is one base away. Overall study results and their limits: The methods did not state, for each individual sample, whether the source material was whole blood or PBMCs.

V has 3 bases trimmed and J has 0 bases trimmed; junction bases matching no gene number 10. Reading from cysteine to phenylalanine, the CDR3 counts 18 amino acids. The CDR3 DNA has 54 bases and is translated from base 1. Library prep was done by multiplex PCR. Using EuroClonality-NGS primers, the TRB libraries were generated through a one-step amplicon PCR run on 85 to 100 ng genomic DNA. Sequencing of the TRB amplicons was done on Illumina MiSeq instruments using 2 x 250 bp version 2 chemistry. The authors' analysis ran thus. IMGT/HighV-QUEST was used for primary TRB sequence analysis and V(D)J annotation. VDJtools was used to assess repertoire diversity and composition after nonfunctional clones were removed and samples were downsampled for comparisons between samples. TCRdb reworked the public reads: Q25 trimming with fastp, MiXCR clone assembly, productive beta chains retained. A single entry per CDR3 protein holds the most common genes and DNA from its merged rows. The V and J calls were not made by the authors but by TCRdb's processing. The sample table contains fewer than 5,000 distinct CDR3 sequences; only one count was recorded for approximately 24% of them. The leading ten clones occupy 9.1% of the sample.

Blood for healthy controls was obtained from volunteer donors provided by blood services in Australia and France. Genomic DNA for TCR repertoire analysis was isolated either from whole blood samples or from PBMCs. The sequence is built from TRBV12-3 or TRBV12-4 and TRBJ1-1; 10 nucleotides in the junction match TRBD1. The clonotype comes from a human donor in good health. The sequenced sample was peripheral blood. The nucleotide sequence is given as TGTGCCAGCAGTTTCCGGGACAGGGGTTTGGTAATGAACACTGAAGCTTTCTTT. This sequence encodes CASSFRDRGLVMNTEAFF.